The subject of this entry is one T cell receptor beta chain. Per the authors' pipeline: It was from reference gene primer amplification that nucleated cell counts were estimated. Sequenced by immunoSEQ multiplex PCR; TCRdb stores in-frame clones only, minus some. V and J calls and clone size follow that table, whereas D and trimming were derived from the DNA. The data contain hundreds of thousands of clones, 75% to 90% of them singletons. The data were taken from a study of blood T cell repertoires in COVID-19. V lost 0 bases and J 4 bases, leaving 5 bases between the germline ends. The CDR3 totals 12 residues. Germline assignment: CDR1 SGHTS and CDR2 YDEGEE.

The receptor's source is a man younger than 45 who had recovered from COVID-19. Sequencing was done on a sample of PBMCs or T cells enriched from blood (not recorded which). J is TRBJ2-7 and V is TRBV5-8; D remains unclear. Here the CDR3 reads CASSLASYEQYF. The CDR3 DNA is TGTGCCAGCAGCTTGGCCTCTTACGAGCAGTACTTC.